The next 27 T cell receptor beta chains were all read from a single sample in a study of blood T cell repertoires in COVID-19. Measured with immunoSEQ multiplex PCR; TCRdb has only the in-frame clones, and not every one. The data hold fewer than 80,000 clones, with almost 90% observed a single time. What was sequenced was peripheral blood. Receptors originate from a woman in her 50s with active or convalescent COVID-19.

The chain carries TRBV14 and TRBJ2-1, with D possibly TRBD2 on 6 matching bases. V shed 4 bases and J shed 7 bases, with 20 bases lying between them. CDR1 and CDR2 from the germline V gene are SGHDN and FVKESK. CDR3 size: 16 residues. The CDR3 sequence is CASSPQGASVRNEQFF. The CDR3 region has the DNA TGTGCCAGCAGCCCGCAAGGGGCTAGCGTTAGAAATGAGCAGTTCTTC. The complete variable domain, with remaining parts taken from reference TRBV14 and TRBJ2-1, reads EAGVTQFPSHSVIEKGQTVTLRCDPISGHDNLYWYRRVMGKEIKFLLHFVKESKQDESGMPNNRFLAERTGGTYSTLKVQPAELEDSGVYFCASSPQGASVRNEQFFGPGTRLTVL.

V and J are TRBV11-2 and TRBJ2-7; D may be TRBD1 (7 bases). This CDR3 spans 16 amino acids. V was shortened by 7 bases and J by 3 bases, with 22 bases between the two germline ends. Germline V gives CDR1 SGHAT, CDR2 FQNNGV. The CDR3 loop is CASTQYRQGGLYEQYF. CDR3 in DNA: TGTGCCAGCACCCAATATCGACAGGGAGGCCTCTACGAGCAGTACTTC.

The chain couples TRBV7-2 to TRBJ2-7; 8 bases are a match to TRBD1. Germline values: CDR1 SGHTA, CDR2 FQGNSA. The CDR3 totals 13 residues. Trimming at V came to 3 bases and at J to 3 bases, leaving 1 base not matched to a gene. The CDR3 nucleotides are TGTGCCAGCAGCTTTGGACAGGGCTACGAGCAGTACTTC. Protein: CASSFGQGYEQYF.

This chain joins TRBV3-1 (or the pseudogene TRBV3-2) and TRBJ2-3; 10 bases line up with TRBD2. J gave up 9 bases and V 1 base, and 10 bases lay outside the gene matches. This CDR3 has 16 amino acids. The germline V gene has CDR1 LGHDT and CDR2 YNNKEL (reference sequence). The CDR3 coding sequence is TGTGCCAGCAGCCAAGCTGCTAGCGGGAGTGGGGGCACGCAGTATTTT. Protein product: CASSQAASGSGGTQYF.

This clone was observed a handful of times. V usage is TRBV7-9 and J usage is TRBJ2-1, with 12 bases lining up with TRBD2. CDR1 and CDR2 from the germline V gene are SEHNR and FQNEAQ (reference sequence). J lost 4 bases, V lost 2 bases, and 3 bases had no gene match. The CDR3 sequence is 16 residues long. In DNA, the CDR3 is TGTGCCAGCAGCTTAACCGGACTAGCGGGGTACAATGAGCAGTTCTTC. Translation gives CASSLTGLAGYNEQFF. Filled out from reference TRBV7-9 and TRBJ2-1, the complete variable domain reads DTGVSQNPRHKITKRGQNVTFRCDPISEHNRLYWYRQTLGQGPEFLTYFQNEAQLEKSRLLSDRFSAERPKGSFSTLEIQRTEQGDSAMYLCASSLTGLAGYNEQFFGPGTRLTVL.

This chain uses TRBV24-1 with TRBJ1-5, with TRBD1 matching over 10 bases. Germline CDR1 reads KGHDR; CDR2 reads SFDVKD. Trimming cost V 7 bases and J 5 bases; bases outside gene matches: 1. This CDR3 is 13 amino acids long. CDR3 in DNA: TGTGCCACCAGCGGGACAGGGGATCAGCCCCAGCATTTT. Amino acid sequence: CATSGTGDQPQHF.

CDR3 amino acids: CASSMVEGGGYTF. The CDR3, as DNA: TGTGCCAGTAGTATGGTTGAAGGAGGGGGCTACACCTTC. This rearrangement joins TRBV19 to TRBJ1-2; no definite D call. The CDR3 sequence is 13 residues long. Trimming pared 3 bases from V and 8 bases from J, leaving 13 bases between. CDR1 and CDR2 from the germline V gene are LNHDA and SQIVND (reference sequence).

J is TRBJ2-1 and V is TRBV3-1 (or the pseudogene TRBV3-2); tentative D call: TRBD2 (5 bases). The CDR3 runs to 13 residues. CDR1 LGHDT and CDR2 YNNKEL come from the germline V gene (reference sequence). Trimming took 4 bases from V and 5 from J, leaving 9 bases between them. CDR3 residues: CASSRAGDNEQFF. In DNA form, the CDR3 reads TGTGCCAGCAGCCGCGCCGGGGACAATGAGCAGTTCTTC.

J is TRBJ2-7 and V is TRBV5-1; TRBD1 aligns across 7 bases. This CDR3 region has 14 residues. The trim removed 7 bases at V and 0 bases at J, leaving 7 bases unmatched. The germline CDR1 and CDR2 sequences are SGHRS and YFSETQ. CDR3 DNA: TGCGCCAGCGGACAGGAAGGGAGCTCCTACGAGCAGTACTTC. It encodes CASGQEGSSYEQYF.

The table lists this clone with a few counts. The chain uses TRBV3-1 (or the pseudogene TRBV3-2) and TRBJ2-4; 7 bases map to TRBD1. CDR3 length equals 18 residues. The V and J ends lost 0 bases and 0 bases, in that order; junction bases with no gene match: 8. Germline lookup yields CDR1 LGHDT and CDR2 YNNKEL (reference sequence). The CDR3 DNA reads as TGTGCCAGCAGCCAAGAGTCAGACAGGGCACTAGCCAAAAACATTCAGTACTTC. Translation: CASSQESDRALAKNIQYF.

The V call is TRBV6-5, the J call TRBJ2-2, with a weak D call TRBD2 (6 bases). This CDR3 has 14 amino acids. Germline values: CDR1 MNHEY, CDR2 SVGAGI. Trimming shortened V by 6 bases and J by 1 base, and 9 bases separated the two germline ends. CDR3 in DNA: TGTGCCAGCAGAATAGCGGAGAACACCGGGGAGCTGTTTTTT. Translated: CASRIAENTGELFF.

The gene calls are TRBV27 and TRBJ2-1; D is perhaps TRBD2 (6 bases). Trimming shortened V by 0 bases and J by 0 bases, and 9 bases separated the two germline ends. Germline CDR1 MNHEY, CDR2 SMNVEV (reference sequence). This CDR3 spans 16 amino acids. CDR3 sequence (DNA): TGTGCCAGCAGTTTATCTGGCGGGATCTCCTACAATGAGCAGTTCTTC. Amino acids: CASSLSGGISYNEQFF.

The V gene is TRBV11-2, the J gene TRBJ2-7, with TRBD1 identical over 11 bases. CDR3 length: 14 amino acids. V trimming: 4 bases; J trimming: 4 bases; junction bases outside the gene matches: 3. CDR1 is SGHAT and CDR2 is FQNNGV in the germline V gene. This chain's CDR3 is CASSSGTGGYEQYF. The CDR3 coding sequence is TGTGCCAGCAGCTCCGGGACAGGGGGGTACGAGCAGTACTTC.

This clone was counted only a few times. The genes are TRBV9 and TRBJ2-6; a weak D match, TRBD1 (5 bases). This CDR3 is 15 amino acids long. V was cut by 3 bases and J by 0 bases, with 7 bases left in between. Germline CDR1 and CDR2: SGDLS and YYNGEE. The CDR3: CASSGDSSGANVLTF. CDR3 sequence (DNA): TGTGCCAGCAGCGGAGACAGCTCTGGGGCCAACGTCCTGACTTTC.

The CDR3 DNA sequence: TGTGCCAGCAGTGAATCAGGGGCTGGCAATCAGCCCCAGCATTTT. Encoded protein: CASSESGAGNQPQHF. This chain joins TRBV25-1 and TRBJ1-5, with D possibly being TRBD1 (6 bases). Looked up from germline, CDR1 is MGHDK and CDR2 is SYGVNS. This CDR3 region has 15 residues. The V end lost 1 base, the J end lost 2 bases, and 9 bases lay between the germline ends. Complete variable domain (other parts from reference TRBV25-1 and TRBJ1-5): EADIYQTPRYLVIGTGKKITLECSQTMGHDKMYWYQQDPGMELHLIHYSYGVNSTEKGDLSSESTVSRIRTEHFPLTLESARPSHTSQYLCASSESGAGNQPQHFGDGTRLSIL.

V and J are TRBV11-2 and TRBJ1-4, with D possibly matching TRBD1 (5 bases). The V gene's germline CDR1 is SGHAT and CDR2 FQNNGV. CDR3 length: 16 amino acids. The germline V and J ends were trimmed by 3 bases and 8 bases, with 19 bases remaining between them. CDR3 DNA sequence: TGTGCCAGCAGCTTGGACCTGTCAGGGTCGAGGGAAAAACTGTTTTTT. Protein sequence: CASSLDLSGSREKLFF.

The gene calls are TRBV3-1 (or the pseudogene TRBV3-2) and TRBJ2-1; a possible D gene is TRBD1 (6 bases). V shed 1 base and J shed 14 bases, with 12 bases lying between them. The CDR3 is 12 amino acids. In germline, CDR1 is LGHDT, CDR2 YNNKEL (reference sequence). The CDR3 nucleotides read TGTGCCAGCAGCCAAGGCGGGCAGGGGAAGTTCTTC. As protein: CASSQGGQGKFF.

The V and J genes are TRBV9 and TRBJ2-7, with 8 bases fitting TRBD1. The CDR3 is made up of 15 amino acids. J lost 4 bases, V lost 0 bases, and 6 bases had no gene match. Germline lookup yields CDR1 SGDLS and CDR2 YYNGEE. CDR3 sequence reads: CASSVEPGTGYEQYF. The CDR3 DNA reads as TGTGCCAGCAGCGTAGAGCCCGGGACAGGTTACGAGCAGTACTTC.

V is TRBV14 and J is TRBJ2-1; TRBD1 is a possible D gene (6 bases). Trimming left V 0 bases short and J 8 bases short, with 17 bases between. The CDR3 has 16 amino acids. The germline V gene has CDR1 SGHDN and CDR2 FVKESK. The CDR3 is CASSQDIMGQQYEQFF. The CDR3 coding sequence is TGTGCCAGCAGCCAAGATATAATGGGACAACAGTATGAGCAGTTCTTC.

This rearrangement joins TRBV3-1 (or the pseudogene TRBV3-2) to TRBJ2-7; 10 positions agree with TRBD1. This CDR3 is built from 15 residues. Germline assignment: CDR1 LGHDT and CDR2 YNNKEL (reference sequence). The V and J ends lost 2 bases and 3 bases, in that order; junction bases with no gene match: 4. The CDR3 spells CASSQPGQGLYEQYF. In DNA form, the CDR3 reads TGTGCCAGCAGCCAACCGGGACAGGGGCTCTACGAGCAGTACTTC.

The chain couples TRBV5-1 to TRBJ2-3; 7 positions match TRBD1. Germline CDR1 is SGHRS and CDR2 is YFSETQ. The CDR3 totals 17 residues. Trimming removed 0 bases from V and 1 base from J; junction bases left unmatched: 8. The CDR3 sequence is CASSLEAGGPRTDTQYF. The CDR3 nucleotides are TGCGCCAGCAGCTTGGAGGCAGGGGGTCCTCGCACAGATACGCAGTATTTT. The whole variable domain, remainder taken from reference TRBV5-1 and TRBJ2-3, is KAGVTQTPRYLIKTRGQQVTLSCSPISGHRSVSWYQQTPGQGLQFLFEYFSETQRNKGNFPGRFSGRQFSNSRSEMNVSTLELGDSALYLCASSLEAGGPRTDTQYFGPGTRLTVL.

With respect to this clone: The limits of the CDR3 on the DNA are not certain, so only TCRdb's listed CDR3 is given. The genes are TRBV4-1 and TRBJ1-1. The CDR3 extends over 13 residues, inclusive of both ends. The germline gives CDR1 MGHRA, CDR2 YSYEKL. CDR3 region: CASSQRVGGGSFF.

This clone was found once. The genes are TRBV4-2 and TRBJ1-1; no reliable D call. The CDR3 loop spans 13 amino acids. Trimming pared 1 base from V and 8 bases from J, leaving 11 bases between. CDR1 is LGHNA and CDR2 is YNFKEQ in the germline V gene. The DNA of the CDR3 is TGTGCCAGCAGCCAAGGGCAGGTATCGGAAGCTTTCTTT. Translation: CASSQGQVSEAFF.

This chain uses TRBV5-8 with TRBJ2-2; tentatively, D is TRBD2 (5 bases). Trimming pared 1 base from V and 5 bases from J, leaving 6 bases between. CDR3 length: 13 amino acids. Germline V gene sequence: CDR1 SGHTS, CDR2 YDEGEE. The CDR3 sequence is CASSLRETGELFF. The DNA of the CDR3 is TGTGCCAGCAGCTTGAGGGAGACCGGGGAGCTGTTTTTT.

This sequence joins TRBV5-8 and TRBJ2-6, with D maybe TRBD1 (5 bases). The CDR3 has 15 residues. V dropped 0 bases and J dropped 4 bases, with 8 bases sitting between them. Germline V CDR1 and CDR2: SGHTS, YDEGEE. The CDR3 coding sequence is TGTGCCAGCAGCTTGGGACAGTCCGGGGCCAACGTCCTGACTTTC. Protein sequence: CASSLGQSGANVLTF. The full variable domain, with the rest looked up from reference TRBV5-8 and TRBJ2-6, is EAGVTQSPTHLIKTRGQQATLRCSPISGHTSVYWYQQALGLGLQFLLWYDEGEERNRGNFPPRFSGRQFPNYSSELNVNALELEDSALYLCASSLGQSGANVLTFGAGSRLTVL.

The CDR3 protein is CASRADRGLVQPQHF. Written as DNA, the CDR3 is TGTGCCAGCAGGGCCGACAGGGGGCTAGTTCAGCCCCAGCATTTT. This chain links TRBV6-5 with TRBJ1-5; 10 bases align to TRBD1. The CDR3 length is 15 residues. With V trimmed by 6 bases and J by 6 bases, 8 bases remained unmatched. Germline assignment: CDR1 MNHEY and CDR2 SVGAGI.

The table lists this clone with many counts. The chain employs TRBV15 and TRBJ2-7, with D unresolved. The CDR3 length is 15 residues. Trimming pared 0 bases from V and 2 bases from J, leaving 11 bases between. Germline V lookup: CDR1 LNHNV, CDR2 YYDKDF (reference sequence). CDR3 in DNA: TGTGCCACCAGCAGAGATAAAATAGGAGCCTACGAGCAGTACTTC. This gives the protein CATSRDKIGAYEQYF.